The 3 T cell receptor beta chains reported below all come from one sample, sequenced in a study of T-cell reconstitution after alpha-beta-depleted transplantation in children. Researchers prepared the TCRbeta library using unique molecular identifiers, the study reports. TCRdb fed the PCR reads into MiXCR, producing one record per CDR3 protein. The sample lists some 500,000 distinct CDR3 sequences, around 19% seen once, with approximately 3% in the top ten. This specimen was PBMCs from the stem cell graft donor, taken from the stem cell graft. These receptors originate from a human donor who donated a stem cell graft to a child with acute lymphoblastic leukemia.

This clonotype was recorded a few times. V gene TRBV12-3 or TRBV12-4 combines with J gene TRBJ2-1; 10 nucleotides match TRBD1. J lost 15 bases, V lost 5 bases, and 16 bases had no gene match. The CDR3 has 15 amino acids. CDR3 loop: CASSQSGTGVTNLFF. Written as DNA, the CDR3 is TGTGCCAGCAGTCAATCCGGGACAGGGGTTACTAATTTGTTCTTC.

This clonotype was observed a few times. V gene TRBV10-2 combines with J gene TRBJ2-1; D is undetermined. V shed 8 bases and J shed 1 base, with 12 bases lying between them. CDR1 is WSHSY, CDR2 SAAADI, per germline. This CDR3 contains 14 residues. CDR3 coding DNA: TGCGCCAGCTGCCGTGGCGGATCCTACAATGAGCAGTTCTTC. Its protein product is CASCRGGSYNEQFF.

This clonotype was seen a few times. The DNA for the CDR3 is TGTGCCAGCAGGGGGACAGGGACGAGCGCGTACGAGCAGTACTTC. Translating gives CASRGTGTSAYEQYF. The V gene is TRBV11-2, the J gene TRBJ2-7, with TRBD1 identical over 9 bases. The CDR3 extends over 15 amino acids. Unmatched junction bases numbered 10, after V lost 6 bases and J lost 4 bases. The germline V gene encodes CDR1 SGHAT and CDR2 FQNNGV.